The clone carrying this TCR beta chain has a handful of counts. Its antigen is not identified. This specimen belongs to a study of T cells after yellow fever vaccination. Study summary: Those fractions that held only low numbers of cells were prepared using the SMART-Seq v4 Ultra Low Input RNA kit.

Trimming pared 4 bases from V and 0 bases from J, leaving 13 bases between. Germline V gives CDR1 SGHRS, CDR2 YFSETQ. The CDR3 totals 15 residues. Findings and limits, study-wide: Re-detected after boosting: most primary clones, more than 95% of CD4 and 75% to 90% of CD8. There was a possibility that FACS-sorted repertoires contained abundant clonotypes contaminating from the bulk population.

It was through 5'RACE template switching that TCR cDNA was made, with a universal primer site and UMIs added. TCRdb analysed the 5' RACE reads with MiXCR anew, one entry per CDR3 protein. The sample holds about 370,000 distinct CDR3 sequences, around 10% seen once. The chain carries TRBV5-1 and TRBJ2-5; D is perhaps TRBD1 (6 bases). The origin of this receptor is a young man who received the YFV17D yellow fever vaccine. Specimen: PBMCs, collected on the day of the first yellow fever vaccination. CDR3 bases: TGCGCCAGCAGCAAATTCAGGGGTGACCAAGAGACCCAGTACTTC. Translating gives CASSKFRGDQETQYF. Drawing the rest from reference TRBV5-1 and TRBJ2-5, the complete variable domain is KAGVTQTPRYLIKTRGQQVTLSCSPISGHRSVSWYQQTPGQGLQFLFEYFSETQRNKGNFPGRFSGRQFSNSRSEMNVSTLELGDSALYLCASSKFRGDQETQYFGPGTRLLVL.